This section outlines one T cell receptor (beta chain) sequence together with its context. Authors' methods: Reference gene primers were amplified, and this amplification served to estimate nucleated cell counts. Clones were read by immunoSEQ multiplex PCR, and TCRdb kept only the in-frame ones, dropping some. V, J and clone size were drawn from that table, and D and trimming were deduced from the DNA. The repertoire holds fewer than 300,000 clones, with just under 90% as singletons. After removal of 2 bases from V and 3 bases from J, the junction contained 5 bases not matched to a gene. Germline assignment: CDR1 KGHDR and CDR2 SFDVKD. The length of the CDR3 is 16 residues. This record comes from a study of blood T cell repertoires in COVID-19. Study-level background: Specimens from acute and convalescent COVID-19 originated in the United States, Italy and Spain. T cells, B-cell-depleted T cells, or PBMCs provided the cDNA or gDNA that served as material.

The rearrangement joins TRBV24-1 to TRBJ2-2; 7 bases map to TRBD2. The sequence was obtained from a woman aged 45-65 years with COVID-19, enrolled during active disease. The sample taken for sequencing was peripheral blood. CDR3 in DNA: TGTGCCACCAGTGATTCGGTGGGACTATACACCGGGGAGCTGTTTTTT. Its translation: CATSDSVGLYTGELFF.